This T cell receptor beta chain was found in a study of beta chain features in type 1 diabetes. This clone was observed a handful of times. The antigen remains unidentified. The CDR3 length is 17 residues. V was pared by 5 bases and J by 12 bases, with 20 bases of the junction left unmatched. The V gene's germline CDR1 is SEHNR and CDR2 FQNEAQ (reference sequence). Expressed TCRB transcripts were sequenced, since all the RNA that had been isolated was reverse transcribed. TCRdb keeps only in-frame clones here, not all; method: immunoSEQ multiplex PCR. The sample holds fewer than 400,000 clones, 7% to 9% seen once. Findings of the study overall: These data did not resolve whether HLA type affects TCRB rearrangement. The similarity of naive, central memory and Treg TCRB repertoires appeared greater among patients than among healthy donors. The study found fewer insertions and more deletions at VDJ junctions in type 1 diabetes patients.

The TCR was taken from a woman between 18 and 29 years old in good health. The chain employs TRBV7-9 and TRBJ2-1, with 9 positions matching TRBD2. The sample comprised central memory CD4+ T cells from blood. The CDR3 coding sequence is TGTGCCAGCAGCCCGCCTGGGGCGGGAGGGCCCTTCGGGGTGCAGTTCTTC. Translation: CASSPPGAGGPFGVQFF.